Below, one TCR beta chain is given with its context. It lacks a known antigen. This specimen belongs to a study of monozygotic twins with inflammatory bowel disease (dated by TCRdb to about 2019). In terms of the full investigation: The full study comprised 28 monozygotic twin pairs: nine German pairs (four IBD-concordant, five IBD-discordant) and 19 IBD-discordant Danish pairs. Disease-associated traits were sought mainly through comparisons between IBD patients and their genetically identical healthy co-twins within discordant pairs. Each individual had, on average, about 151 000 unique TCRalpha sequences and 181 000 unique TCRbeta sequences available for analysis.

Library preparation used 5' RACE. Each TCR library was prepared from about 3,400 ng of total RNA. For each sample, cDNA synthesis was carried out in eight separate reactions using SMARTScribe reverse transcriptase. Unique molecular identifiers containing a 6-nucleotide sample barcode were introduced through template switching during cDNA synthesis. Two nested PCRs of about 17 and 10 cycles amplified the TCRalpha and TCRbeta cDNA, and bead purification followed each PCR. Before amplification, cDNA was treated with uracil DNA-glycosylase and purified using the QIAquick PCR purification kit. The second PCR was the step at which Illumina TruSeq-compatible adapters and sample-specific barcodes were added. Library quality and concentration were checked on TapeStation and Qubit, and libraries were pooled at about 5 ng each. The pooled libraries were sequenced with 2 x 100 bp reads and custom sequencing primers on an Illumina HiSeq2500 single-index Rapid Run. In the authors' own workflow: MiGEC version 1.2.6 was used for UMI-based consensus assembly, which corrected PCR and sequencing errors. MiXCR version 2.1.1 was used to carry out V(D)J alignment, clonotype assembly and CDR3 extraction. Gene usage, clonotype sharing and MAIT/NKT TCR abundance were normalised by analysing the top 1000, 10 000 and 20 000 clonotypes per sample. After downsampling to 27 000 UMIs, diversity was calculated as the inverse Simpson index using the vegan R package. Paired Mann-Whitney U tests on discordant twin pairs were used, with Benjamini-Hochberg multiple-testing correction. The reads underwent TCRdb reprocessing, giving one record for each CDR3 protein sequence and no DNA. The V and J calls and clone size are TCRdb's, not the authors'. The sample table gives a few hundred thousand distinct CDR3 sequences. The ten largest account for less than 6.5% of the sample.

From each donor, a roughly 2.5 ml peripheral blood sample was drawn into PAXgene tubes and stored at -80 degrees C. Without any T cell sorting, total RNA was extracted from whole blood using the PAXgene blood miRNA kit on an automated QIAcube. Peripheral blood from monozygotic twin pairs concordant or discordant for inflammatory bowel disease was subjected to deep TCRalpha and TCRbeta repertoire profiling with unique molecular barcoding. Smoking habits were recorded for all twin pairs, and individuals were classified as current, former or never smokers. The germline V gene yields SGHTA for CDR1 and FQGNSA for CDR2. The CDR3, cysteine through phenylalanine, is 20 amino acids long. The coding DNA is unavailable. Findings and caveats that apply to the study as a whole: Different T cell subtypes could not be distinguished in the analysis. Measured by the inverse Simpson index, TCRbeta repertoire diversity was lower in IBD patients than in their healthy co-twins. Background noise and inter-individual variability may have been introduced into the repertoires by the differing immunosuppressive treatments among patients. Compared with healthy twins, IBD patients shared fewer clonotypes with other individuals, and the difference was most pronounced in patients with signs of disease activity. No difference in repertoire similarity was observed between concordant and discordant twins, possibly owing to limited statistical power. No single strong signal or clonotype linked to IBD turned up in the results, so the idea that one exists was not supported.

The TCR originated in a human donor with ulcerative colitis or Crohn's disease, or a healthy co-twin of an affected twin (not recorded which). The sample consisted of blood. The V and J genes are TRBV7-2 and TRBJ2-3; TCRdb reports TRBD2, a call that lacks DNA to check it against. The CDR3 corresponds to CASSPSKGSGFLGWSDTQYF. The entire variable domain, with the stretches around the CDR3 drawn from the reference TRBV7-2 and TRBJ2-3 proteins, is GAGVSQSPSNKVTEKGKDVELRCDPISGHTALYWYRQSLGQGLEFLIYFQGNSAPDKSGLPSDRFSAERTGGSVSTLTIQRTQQEDSAVYLCASSPSKGSGFLGWSDTQYFGPGTRLTVL.